The T cell receptor beta chain described here comes from a study of T cell responses to AZD1222 COVID-19 vaccine. Whole-study findings and limits: Recipients of AZD1222 seropositive at baseline numbered only 5 or 6. Possibly, clonal diversity was underestimated; donors were largely white British and included more females. When two AZD1222 doses had been given, Spike-specific TCR breadth and depth rose.

With respect to this clone: The antigen is undetermined.

Trimming pared 5 bases from V and 6 bases from J, leaving 11 bases between. The CDR3 is made up of 14 amino acids. Germline V CDR1 and CDR2: KGHSH, LQKENI. This table comes from immunoSEQ multiplex PCR, and its TCRdb copy is limited to in-frame clones, with some not included. This table has fewer than 150,000 clones, under 95% appearing once. This clonotype originated in an adult in good health. The input for sequencing was peripheral blood, taken on day 0 of AZD1222 vaccination. The chain uses TRBV18 and TRBJ1-6; D gene ambiguous. CDR3 residues: CASSSTEGNSPLHF. The CDR3 bases are TGTGCCAGCTCATCGACTGAGGGTAATTCACCCCTCCACTTT.